Each of the 26 T cell receptor beta chains below was sequenced from the same sample in a study of beta chain features in type 1 diabetes. As every portion of the isolated RNA was reverse transcribed, the sequencing read expressed TCRB transcripts. Produced via immunoSEQ multiplex PCR; TCRdb's table is partial and in-frame only. The data show almost 350,000 clones, 7% to 10% seen once. Overall study results and limits: In every one of the four CD4+ subsets, TCRB CDR3s were moderately but significantly shorter in Type 1 diabetes patients.

These receptors lack a known antigen. Sequenced sample: central memory CD4+ T cells from blood. Receptors were obtained from a man aged 25 to 45 with type 1 diabetes.

Only a few counts were recorded for this clone. This rearrangement joins TRBV19 to TRBJ2-7; D call uncertain. V shed 5 bases and J shed 0 bases, with 8 bases lying between them. CDR1 and CDR2 (germline): LNHDA, SQIVND (reference sequence). There are 13 residues in the CDR3. CDR3 sequence (DNA): TGTGCCAGTAGTCTGAGTCGCTCCTACGAGCAGTACTTC. Amino acids: CASSLSRSYEQYF.

The CDR3 is CASSFGPSGTDTQYF. CDR3 coding DNA: TGTGCCAGCAGCTTTGGGCCTAGCGGTACAGATACGCAGTATTTT. The V and J genes are TRBV5-4 and TRBJ2-3, with TRBD2 identical over 7 bases. CDR3 length equals 15 residues. V was pared by 2 bases and J by 3 bases, with 6 bases of the junction left unmatched. Germline V gives CDR1 SGHNT, CDR2 YYREEE (reference sequence). The full variable domain, with the rest looked up from reference TRBV5-4 and TRBJ2-3, is ETGVTQSPTHLIKTRGQQVTLRCSSQSGHNTVSWYQQALGQGPQFIFQYYREEENGRGNFPPRFSGLQFPNYSSELNVNALELDDSALYLCASSFGPSGTDTQYFGPGTRLTVL.

V is TRBV7-2 and J is TRBJ2-6; unclear D gene. This CDR3 has 18 residues. Trimming removed 2 bases at V and 0 bases at J, with 14 bases between. Germline lookup yields CDR1 SGHTA and CDR2 FQGNSA. CDR3 nucleotide sequence: TGTGCCAGCAGCTTAAGTTGGGCAGTGGGCTCTGGGGCCAACGTCCTGACTTTC. Its protein product is CASSLSWAVGSGANVLTF.

This clone appeared a few times. The chain carries TRBV7-2 and TRBJ2-5, with 9 nucleotides matching TRBD2. Per germline, CDR1 SGHTA and CDR2 FQGNSA. The CDR3 extends over 16 amino acids. With V trimmed by 1 base and J by 2 bases, 5 bases remained unmatched. The CDR3 DNA is TGTGCCAGCAGCTTAGTGGCGGGGGGGTCACAAGAGACCCAGTACTTC. It codes for CASSLVAGGSQETQYF.

Only a few counts were recorded for this clone. CDR3 in amino acids: CASSLREGDAQYF. CDR3 coding DNA: TGTGCCAGCAGCCTAAGGGAGGGTGACGCGCAGTACTTC. V usage is TRBV11-3 and J usage is TRBJ2-5; 7 bases are a match to TRBD2. The CDR3 has 13 amino acids. The germline gives CDR1 SGHNT, CDR2 YENEEA. V lost 5 bases to trimming and J lost 11 bases; unmatched junction nucleotides: 11. Full variable domain (remainder filled in from reference TRBV11-3 and TRBJ2-5): EAGVVQSPRYKIIEKKQPVAFWCNPISGHNTLYWYLQNLGQGPELLIRYENEEAVDDSQLPKDRFSAERLKGVDSTLKIQPAELGDSAVYLCASSLREGDAQYFGPGTRLLVL.

The chain employs TRBV11-2 and TRBJ2-7; possibly TRBD1 for D (5 bases). Looked up from germline, CDR1 is SGHAT and CDR2 is FQNNGV. The V gene lost 5 bases and the J gene lost 0 bases, with 14 bases spanning the gap. There are 15 residues in the CDR3. The CDR3: CASSVGDYRSYEQYF. The CDR3 DNA follows: TGTGCCAGCAGCGTAGGGGATTACCGCTCCTACGAGCAGTACTTC.

This chain joins TRBV15 and TRBJ1-2; tentative D call: TRBD1 (6 bases). The V gene's germline CDR1 is LNHNV and CDR2 YYDKDF (reference sequence). The CDR3 extends over 13 amino acids. V was pared by 0 bases and J by 6 bases, with 8 bases between. The CDR3 sequence: CATSRDRQDGYTF. Written as DNA, the CDR3 is TGTGCCACCAGCAGAGATAGACAGGATGGCTACACCTTC.

This clone has ten or more counts. This rearrangement joins TRBV5-6 to TRBJ2-3; tentative D call: TRBD1 (6 bases). CDR3 length: 13 amino acids. V was shortened by 3 bases and J by 4 bases, with 9 bases between the two germline ends. Germline lookup yields CDR1 SGHDT and CDR2 YYEEEE. CDR3 amino acids: CASSSTGSDTQYF. CDR3 coding DNA: TGTGCCAGCAGCTCAACAGGGTCAGATACGCAGTATTTT. Filled out from reference TRBV5-6 and TRBJ2-3, the complete variable domain reads DAGVTQSPTHLIKTRGQQVTLRCSPKSGHDTVSWYQQALGQGPQFIFQYYEEEERQRGNFPDRFSGHQFPNYSSELNVNALLLGDSALYLCASSSTGSDTQYFGPGTRLTVL.

This clone came up a few times. This chain connects TRBV13 to TRBJ2-7; D is perhaps TRBD1 (6 bases). The CDR3 loop spans 14 amino acids. V was cut by 2 bases and J by 3 bases, with 11 bases left in between. Germline V lookup: CDR1 PRHDT, CDR2 FYEKMQ (reference sequence). The CDR3 nucleotides read TGTGCCAGCAGCTTAACACAGGGAAACTACGAGCAGTACTTC. Translating gives CASSLTQGNYEQYF. The full variable domain, rest sourced from reference TRBV13 and TRBJ2-7, is AAGVIQSPRHLIKEKRETATLKCYPIPRHDTVYWYQQGPGQDPQFLISFYEKMQSDKGSIPDRFSAQQFSDYHSELNMSSLELGDSALYFCASSLTQGNYEQYFGPGTRLTVT.

The chain joins TRBV5-5 to TRBJ2-4; D possibly corresponds to TRBD2 (6 bases). CDR1 is SGHKS and CDR2 is YYEKEE in the germline V gene (reference sequence). The V end was cut by 2 bases, the J end by 3 bases, with 15 bases between. The CDR3 totals 16 residues. The CDR3: CASSFSGDSDKNIQYF. The CDR3 DNA is TGTGCCAGCAGCTTCTCGGGGGACTCGGACAAAAACATTCAGTACTTC.

This clone has a handful of counts. This rearrangement joins TRBV28 to TRBJ1-2; the D is unclear. Germline CDR1 is MDHEN and CDR2 is SYDVKM. This CDR3 is 12 amino acids long. V lost 2 bases, J lost 4 bases, and 5 bases lay in between. In nucleotides, the CDR3 is TGTGCCAGCAGTTTAAACAGCTATGGCTACACCTTC. Its protein product is CASSLNSYGYTF.

This sequence joins TRBV11-2 and TRBJ2-7; D might be TRBD1 or TRBD2, each matching 5 bases. CDR1 and CDR2 from the germline V gene are SGHAT and FQNNGV. Between the trimmed V and J ends, which lost 5 bases and 6 bases, there was a span of 17 bases. The CDR3 is 14 amino acids. The CDR3 sequence is CASSRREVDSEQYF. The DNA for the CDR3 is TGTGCCAGCAGCCGCAGGGAAGTGGACTCCGAGCAGTACTTC.

This clone was counted only a few times. In the same sample, other DNA sequences code for this CDR3. This chain links TRBV9 with TRBJ1-1, with unresolved D. The CDR3 runs to 12 residues. Germline-derived CDR1 and CDR2 are SGDLS and YYNGEE. Trimming shortened V by 3 bases and J by 5 bases, and 8 bases separated the two germline ends. For the CDR3, the DNA is TGTGCCAGCAGCGCGGATGATACTGAAGCTTTCTTT. The encoded protein is CASSADDTEAFF.

The table lists this clone with many counts. The chain carries TRBV5-6 and TRBJ2-1; D remains unclear. V lost 0 bases and J lost 4, with 5 bases in between. This CDR3 is built from 13 residues. Germline lookup yields CDR1 SGHDT and CDR2 YYEEEE. The CDR3 coding sequence is TGTGCCAGCAGCTTGGGACTGTACAATGAGCAGTTCTTC. Its protein product is CASSLGLYNEQFF.

This clone was counted a few times. This rearrangement joins TRBV7-2 to TRBJ2-5, with 10 bases lining up with TRBD1. From germline, CDR1 is SGHTA and CDR2 FQGNSA. The junction had 7 bases not matched to a gene; V was cut back by 5 bases and J by 4 bases. This CDR3 contains 15 residues. This CDR3 is CASSPTGGLGETQYF. DNA for the CDR3: TGTGCCAGCAGCCCGACAGGGGGCTTGGGAGAGACCCAGTACTTC.

This clone has a handful of counts. The gene calls are TRBV5-6 and TRBJ1-1; TRBD1 matches at 9 bases. V lost 4 bases, J lost 10 bases, and 14 bases stayed unmatched. Germline loops: CDR1 SGHDT, CDR2 YYEEEE. The CDR3 runs 15 residues. The chain's CDR3 is CASSDPGTGRTRAFF. Here the CDR3 DNA reads TGTGCCAGCAGCGATCCTGGGACAGGGAGGACAAGAGCTTTCTTT.

CDR3 in amino acids: CATSREGGRQPQHF. The CDR3 DNA follows: TGTGCCACCAGCAGAGAGGGGGGTCGTCAGCCCCAGCATTTT. V is TRBV15 and J is TRBJ1-5, with D possibly being TRBD1 (5 bases). Trimming stripped 0 bases from V and 6 bases from J, with 9 bases between. The CDR3 covers 14 residues. Looked up from germline, CDR1 is LNHNV and CDR2 is YYDKDF (reference sequence).

The rearrangement joins TRBV9 to TRBJ1-6; 7 bases fit TRBD1. With V trimmed by 8 bases and J by 6 bases, 5 bases remained unmatched. This CDR3 region has 13 residues. From germline, CDR1 is SGDLS and CDR2 YYNGEE. CDR3 loop: CASSGTANSPLHF. Written as DNA, the CDR3 is TGTGCCAGTTCCGGGACAGCTAATTCACCCCTCCACTTT.

This clone has a handful of counts. V gene TRBV10-3 combines with J gene TRBJ2-3; TRBD1 matches at 9 bases. CDR3 length: 14 residues. Germline CDR1 and CDR2: ENHRY and SYGVKD. J lost 6 bases, V lost 6 bases, and 7 bases had no gene match. CDR3 sequence: CAISRTGEHDTQYF. CDR3 coding DNA: TGTGCCATCAGCAGGACAGGGGAACATGATACGCAGTATTTT.

This clone appeared a few times. The chain is built from TRBV7-2 and TRBJ1-1; D gene uncertain. The ends were cut back, 8 bases at V and 0 bases at J, with 13 bases in the middle. This CDR3 has 14 residues. Germline V CDR1 and CDR2: SGHTA, FQGNSA. In DNA, the CDR3 is TGTGCCAGCTCGCGGTGGGCCGTGAACACTGAAGCTTTCTTT. Its translation is CASSRWAVNTEAFF. The entire variable domain, with the rest obtained from reference TRBV7-2 and TRBJ1-1, is as follows: GAGVSQSPSNKVTEKGKDVELRCDPISGHTALYWYRQSLGQGLEFLIYFQGNSAPDKSGLPSDRFSAERTGGSVSTLTIQRTQQEDSAVYLCASSRWAVNTEAFFGQGTRLTVV.

This clone was seen a handful of times. This rearrangement joins TRBV6-6 to TRBJ2-7; D ambiguous. Trimming removed 0 bases from V and 0 bases from J, with 9 bases in between. The CDR3 has 15 residues. Per the germline V gene, CDR1 is MNHNY and CDR2 is SVGAGI (reference sequence). CDR3 sequence (DNA): TGTGCCAGCAGTTACTCGAGTCAGTACTCCTACGAGCAGTACTTC. The encoded protein is CASSYSSQYSYEQYF.

This clone has more than one count but fewer than ten. The chain has TRBV5-8 and TRBJ2-7; D is ambiguous. Trimming pared 2 bases from V and 5 bases from J, leaving 11 bases between. The germline V gene has CDR1 SGHTS and CDR2 YDEGEE. The CDR3 length is 13 residues. The CDR3, as DNA: TGTGCCAGCAGCTTTTTCAGTTCAAACGAGCAGTACTTC. Protein product: CASSFFSSNEQYF.

This clone appeared a few times. The chain uses TRBV2 and TRBJ2-2, with 9 bases that match TRBD1. The V gene end was trimmed by 8 bases and the J gene end by 6 bases; junction bases not matched to a gene: 16. CDR1 and CDR2 (germline): SNHLY, FYNNEI. CDR3 size: 17 residues. The CDR3 here is CASSRGMGQGRSGELFF. The CDR3 nucleotides read TGTGCCAGCTCCCGAGGGATGGGACAGGGAAGGTCCGGGGAGCTGTTTTTT.

This clone was counted many times. The chain recombines TRBV9 with TRBJ2-1; D is perhaps TRBD2 (6 bases). Trimming removed 0 bases at V and 4 bases at J, with 11 bases between. CDR1 is SGDLS, CDR2 YYNGEE, per germline. This CDR3 spans 15 amino acids. In nucleotides, the CDR3 is TGTGCCAGCAGCGTAGAGAGGGCGGGGTACAATGAGCAGTTCTTC. Protein product: CASSVERAGYNEQFF.

The CDR3 loop reads CRKARSGSTEAFF. The CDR3 bases are TGCAGGAAGGCACGCTCGGGTAGCACTGAAGCTTTCTTT. This chain connects TRBV29-1 to TRBJ1-1; the D is unclear. CDR1 SQVTM and CDR2 ANQGSEA come from the germline V gene. This CDR3 comprises 13 residues.

This clone was seen a handful of times. The CDR3 DNA is TGTGCCAGCAGTGAAGCGGGGCAGGGGGCGAATGGCTACACCTTC. It translates to CASSEAGQGANGYTF. The chain combines TRBV2 with TRBJ1-2; 8 bases fit TRBD1. This CDR3 has 15 residues. CDR1 SNHLY and CDR2 FYNNEI come from the germline V gene. V was pared by 0 bases and J by 6 bases, with 6 bases of the junction left unmatched.